Following are 13 T cell receptor beta chains from one sample sequenced in a study of cytomegalovirus exposure and HLA in healthy donors. The PCR was carried out with 60 Vbeta primers and 13 Jbeta primers. Produced via immunoSEQ multiplex PCR; TCRdb's table is partial and in-frame only. The sample carries 100,000 to 120,000 clones, 65% to 85% recorded once. The source material was PBMCs. The origin of the receptors is a woman between 18 and 29 years old in good health and CMV-seronegative.

The CDR3 spells CSVVEGGTTEAFF. The CDR3 bases are TGCAGCGTTGTCGAGGGGGGGACGACTGAAGCTTTCTTT. The chain carries TRBV29-1 and TRBJ1-1, with D possibly being TRBD1 (6 bases). This CDR3 region has 13 residues. V was clipped by 4 bases and J by 5 bases, with 14 bases between them. From germline, CDR1 is SQVTM and CDR2 ANQGSEA.

The chain carries TRBV5-1 and TRBJ1-2; 8 bases map to TRBD1. V dropped 3 bases and J dropped 4; count of bases not matched to a gene: 11. The CDR3 has 16 residues. In germline, CDR1 is SGHRS, CDR2 YFSETQ. In DNA form, the CDR3 reads TGCGCCAGCAGCTCCTTGGACGGGACAGGCCCCTATGGCTACACCTTC. Its protein product is CASSSLDGTGPYGYTF.

This clone has just a few counts. Other DNA variants within this sample encode the same CDR3. This chain links TRBV27 with TRBJ1-2; no definite D call. Trimming removed 6 bases at V and 2 bases at J, with 13 bases between. Germline-derived CDR1 and CDR2 are MNHEY and SMNVEV (reference sequence). This CDR3 comprises 14 residues. CDR3 coding DNA: TGTGCCAGCAGCCCAGGAGGGAAAAACTATGGCTACACCTTC. Its protein product is CASSPGGKNYGYTF.

This clone was counted between two and nine times. This chain links TRBV5-6 with TRBJ2-2, with D perhaps matching TRBD2 (6 bases). The CDR3 has 13 residues. Germline-derived CDR1 and CDR2 are SGHDT and YYEEEE. V was shortened by 4 bases and J by 7 bases, with 11 bases between the two germline ends. CDR3 sequence: CASSRVGGGELFF. The CDR3, as DNA: TGTGCCAGCAGCAGGGTGGGAGGCGGGGAGCTGTTTTTT. Using reference TRBV5-6 and TRBJ2-2 for the parts outside the CDR3, the full variable domain is DAGVTQSPTHLIKTRGQQVTLRCSPKSGHDTVSWYQQALGQGPQFIFQYYEEEERQRGNFPDRFSGHQFPNYSSELNVNALLLGDSALYLCASSRVGGGELFFGEGSRLTVL.

J is TRBJ2-7 and V is TRBV27; D is possibly TRBD1 (7 bases). This CDR3 region has 15 residues. The V gene's germline CDR1 is MNHEY and CDR2 SMNVEV (reference sequence). V was pared by 5 bases and J by 3 bases, with 17 bases between. The CDR3 region has the DNA TGTGCCAGCAGTCCGCAGGGGGGAGGATTCTACGAGCAGTACGTC. As protein: CASSPQGGGFYEQYV.

The chain recombines TRBV15 with TRBJ1-3, with D maybe TRBD1 (5 bases). The V gene lost 3 bases and the J gene lost 0 bases, with 6 bases spanning the gap. Germline V lookup: CDR1 LNHNV, CDR2 YYDKDF (reference sequence). The CDR3 extends over 14 amino acids. As DNA, the CDR3 is TGTGCCACCAGCAGGGACAACTCTGGAAACACCATATATTTT. It is translated as CATSRDNSGNTIYF.

The chain uses TRBV7-6 and TRBJ1-5, with D possibly being TRBD1 (6 bases). The germline CDR1 and CDR2 sequences are SGHVS and FNYEAQ. The V end lost 1 base, the J end lost 0 bases, and 7 bases lay between the germline ends. This CDR3 contains 15 residues. CDR3 sequence: CASSLDRASNQPQHF. The CDR3 nucleotides read TGTGCCAGCAGCTTAGACAGGGCTAGCAATCAGCCCCAGCATTTT. Based on the CDR3 plus reference TRBV7-6 and TRBJ1-5, the full variable domain is GAGVSQSPRYKVTKRGQDVALRCDPISGHVSLYWYRQALGQGPEFLTYFNYEAQQDKSGLPNDRFSAERPEGSISTLTIQRTEQRDSAMYRCASSLDRASNQPQHFGDGTRLSIL.

This clone was detected once. The gene calls are TRBV7-9 and TRBJ2-5; 7 nucleotides match TRBD2. Trimming cost V 5 bases and J 2 bases; bases outside gene matches: 11. This CDR3 spans 16 amino acids. Germline CDR1 reads SEHNR; CDR2 reads FQNEAQ (reference sequence). DNA of the CDR3: TGTGCCAGCAGCCCTAGCGGTTGGGGTAGGCAAGAGACCCAGTACTTC. It translates to CASSPSGWGRQETQYF.

V is TRBV7-6 and J is TRBJ2-1; no definite D call. Germline V gives CDR1 SGHVS, CDR2 FNYEAQ. There are 11 residues in the CDR3. Trimming pared 2 bases from V and 9 bases from J, leaving 5 bases between. The CDR3: CASSLSSEQFF. In nucleotides, the CDR3 is TGTGCCAGCAGCTTAAGTAGTGAGCAGTTCTTC.

The chain has TRBV6-5 and TRBJ2-7, with 7 bases matching TRBD2. CDR1 and CDR2 (germline): MNHEY, SVGAGI. This CDR3 region has 14 residues. The trim removed 2 bases at V and 1 base at J, leaving 2 bases unmatched. The CDR3 is CASSYREGSYEQYV. The CDR3 DNA follows: TGTGCCAGCAGTTACAGGGAGGGATCCTACGAGCAGTACGTC.

V and J are TRBV7-8 and TRBJ1-1; tentatively, D is TRBD1 (6 bases). Looked up from germline, CDR1 is SGHVS and CDR2 is FQNEAQ. Trimming cost V 5 bases and J 1 base, with 11 bases left between them. The CDR3 totals 14 residues. The CDR3 here is CASSPRGGNTEAFF. The CDR3 nucleotides are TGTGCCAGCAGCCCCAGGGGCGGGAACACTGAAGCTTTCTTT.

This chain uses TRBV7-9 with TRBJ1-5; no clear D gene. The CDR3 is 12 residues long. The V and J ends lost 1 base and 10 bases respectively, with 8 bases between them. The germline V gene has CDR1 SEHNR and CDR2 FQNEAQ (reference sequence). CDR3 residues: CASSLETGPQHF. CDR3 nucleotide sequence: TGTGCCAGCAGCTTAGAGACTGGTCCCCAGCATTTT.

The chain links TRBV10-3 to TRBJ1-3; D gene ambiguous. Germline CDR1 is ENHRY and CDR2 is SYGVKD. Trimming pared 8 bases from V and 4 bases from J, leaving 9 bases between. This CDR3 region has 12 residues. The CDR3 region has the DNA TGTGCCATCTCGTCAGGAGGAAACACCATATATTTT. Translated: CAISSGGNTIYF.